Shown below are 2 T cell receptor beta chains from a single sample sequenced in a study of T-cell memory formation after mild COVID-19. TCRdb reprocessed the 5' RACE reads via MiXCR and lists one record per CDR3 protein. The data contain approximately 430,000 distinct CDR3 sequences, about a quarter of them singletons. The specimen was PBMCs or a T cell subset sorted from them (not recorded which). The receptors derive from an adult woman who had mild COVID-19 (a few samples of this study predate the infection). Cell type and time point are not known.

The V and J genes are TRBV12-3 or TRBV12-4 and TRBJ1-1; no definite D call. V gave up 5 bases and J gave up 2 bases, with 12 bases separating them. CDR3 length: 14 amino acids. The CDR3 loop reads CASSSQTPNTEAFF. The DNA for the CDR3 is TGTGCCAGCAGTAGCCAGACACCCAACACTGAAGCTTTCTTT.

This clonotype was detected a few times. The rearrangement joins TRBV6-2 or TRBV6-3 to TRBJ1-5, with D unclear. The CDR3 has 13 amino acids. CDR1 is MNHEY, CDR2 SVGEGT, per germline. V was trimmed by 5 bases and J by 7 bases, leaving 12 bases between them. For the CDR3, the DNA is TGTGCCAGCAGTGTAACAGCTGGCCAGCCCCAGCATTTT. This encodes CASSVTAGQPQHF.